The present entry profiles one TCR beta chain with its context. Authors' data handling: The assay estimated nucleated cells by amplifying reference gene primers. Here immunoSEQ multiplex PCR was the method, and the copy in TCRdb shows in-frame clones only, minus some. V, J and clone size are those of that table, while D and trimming were read from the DNA. The data contain more than 200,000 clones, roughly 80% of them singletons. The data are from a study of blood T cell repertoires in COVID-19. Study as a whole: PBMCs, B-cell-depleted T cells, or T cells were the source of the cDNA or gDNA that made up the material.

The CDR3 has 9 residues. Trimming removed 2 bases at V and 8 bases at J, with 3 bases between. Germline V lookup: CDR1 DFQATT, CDR2 SNEGSKA (reference sequence). The sequenced material came from peripheral blood. This clonotype was obtained from a woman at least 80 years old with COVID-19, enrolled during active disease. The chain couples TRBV20-1 to TRBJ1-1, with D unresolved. CDR3 sequence reads: CSARSEAFF. Written as DNA, the CDR3 is TGCAGTGCTAGATCGGAAGCTTTCTTT.